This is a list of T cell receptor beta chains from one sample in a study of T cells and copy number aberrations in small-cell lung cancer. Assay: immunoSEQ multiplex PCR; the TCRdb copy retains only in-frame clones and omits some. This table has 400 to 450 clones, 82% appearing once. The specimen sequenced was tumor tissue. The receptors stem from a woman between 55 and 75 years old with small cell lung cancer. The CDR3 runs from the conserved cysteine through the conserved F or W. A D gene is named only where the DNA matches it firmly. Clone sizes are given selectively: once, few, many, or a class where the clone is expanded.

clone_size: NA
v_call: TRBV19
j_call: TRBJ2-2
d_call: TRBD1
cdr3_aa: CASSIGQGVNTGELFF
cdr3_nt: TGTGCCAGTAGTATCGGGCAGGGGGTAAACACCGGGGAGCTGTTTTTT

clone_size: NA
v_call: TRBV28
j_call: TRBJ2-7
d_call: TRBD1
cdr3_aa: CASSPPGTVYEQYF
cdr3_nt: TGTGCCAGCAGTCCTCCCGGGACAGTTTACGAGCAGTACTTC

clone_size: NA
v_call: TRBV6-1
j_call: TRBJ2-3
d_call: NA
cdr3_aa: CASSELGVTSTDTQYF
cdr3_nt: TGTGCCAGCAGTGAATTGGGTGTTACTAGCACAGATACGCAGTATTTT

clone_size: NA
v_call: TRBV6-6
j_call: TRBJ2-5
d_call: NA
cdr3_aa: CASSSQETQYF
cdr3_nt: TGTGCCAGCAGTTCACAAGAGACCCAGTACTTC

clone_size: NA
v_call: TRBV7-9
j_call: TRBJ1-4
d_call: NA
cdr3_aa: CASSLKGGTNEKLFF
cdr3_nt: TGTGCCAGCAGCTTAAAGGGGGGAACTAATGAAAAACTGTTTTTT

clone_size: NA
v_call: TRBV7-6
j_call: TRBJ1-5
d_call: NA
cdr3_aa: CASSQSGVSNQPQHF
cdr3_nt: TGTGCCAGCAGCCAATCCGGGGTTAGCAATCAGCCCCAGCATTTT

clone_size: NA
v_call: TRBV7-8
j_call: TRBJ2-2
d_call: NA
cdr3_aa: CASSRGALKAGELFF
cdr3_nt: TGTGCCAGCAGCCGAGGGGCCTTGAAGGCCGGGGAGCTGTTTTTT

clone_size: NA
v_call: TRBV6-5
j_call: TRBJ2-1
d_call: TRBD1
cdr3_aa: CASSFSTGYDEQFF
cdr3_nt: TGTGCCAGCAGCTTCTCGACAGGGTATGATGAGCAGTTCTTC

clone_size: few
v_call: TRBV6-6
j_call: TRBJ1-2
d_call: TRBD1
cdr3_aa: CASSSGQGVGGYTF
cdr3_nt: TGTGCCAGCAGCTCGGGACAGGGTGTGGGGGGCTACACCTTC

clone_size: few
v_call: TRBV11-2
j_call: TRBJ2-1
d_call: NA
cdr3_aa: CASSSYSNEQFF
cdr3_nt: TGTGCCAGCAGCTCTTATTCAAATGAGCAGTTCTTC

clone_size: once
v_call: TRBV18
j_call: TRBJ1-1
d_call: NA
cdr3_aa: CASSAQQGSTEAFF
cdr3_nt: TGTGCCAGCTCAGCCCAACAGGGTAGCACTGAAGCTTTCTTT

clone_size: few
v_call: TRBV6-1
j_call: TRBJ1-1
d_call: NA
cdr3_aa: CASSENGNTEAFF
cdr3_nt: TGTGCCAGCAGTGAAAACGGAAACACTGAAGCTTTCTTT

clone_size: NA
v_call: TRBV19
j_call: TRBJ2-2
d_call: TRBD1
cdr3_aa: CASSNRGNTGELFF
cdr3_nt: TGTGCCAGTAGCAACAGGGGGAACACCGGGGAGCTGTTTTTT

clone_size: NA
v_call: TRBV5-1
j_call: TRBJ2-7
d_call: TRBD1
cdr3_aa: CASSWTGTGTYEQYF
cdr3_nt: TGCGCCAGCAGCTGGACCGGGACAGGAACCTACGAGCAGTACTTC

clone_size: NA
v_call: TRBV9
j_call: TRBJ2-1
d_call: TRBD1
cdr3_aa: CASSVGFGTGSNEQFF
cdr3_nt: TGTGCCAGCAGCGTAGGATTTGGGACAGGGAGCAATGAGCAGTTCTTC

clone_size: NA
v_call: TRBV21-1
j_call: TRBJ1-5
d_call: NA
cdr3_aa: CARTPFGTEINQPQHF
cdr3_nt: TGTGCCAGAACGCCGTTTGGGACAGAGATAAATCAGCCCCAGCATTTT

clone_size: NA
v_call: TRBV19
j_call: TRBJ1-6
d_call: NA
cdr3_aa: CASSIYNSPLHF
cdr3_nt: TGTGCCAGTAGTATTTATAATTCACCCCTCCACTTT

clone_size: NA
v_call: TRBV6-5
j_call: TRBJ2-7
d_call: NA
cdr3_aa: CASTASWGYEQYF
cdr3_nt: TGTGCCAGCACGGCTAGTTGGGGATACGAGCAGTACTTC

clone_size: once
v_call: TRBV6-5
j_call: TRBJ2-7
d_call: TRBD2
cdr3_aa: CASSRAGGSYEQYF
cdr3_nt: TGTGCCAGCAGTAGGGCGGGAGGGTCGTACGAGCAGTACTTC

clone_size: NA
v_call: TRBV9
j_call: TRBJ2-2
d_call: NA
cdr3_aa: CASGRYTGELFF
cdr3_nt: TGTGCCAGCGGCCGGTACACCGGGGAGCTGTTTTTT

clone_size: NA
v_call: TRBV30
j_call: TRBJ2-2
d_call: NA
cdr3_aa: CAWSRQGRTGELFF
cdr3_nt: TGTGCCTGGAGTCGGCAGGGGAGGACCGGGGAGCTGTTTTTT

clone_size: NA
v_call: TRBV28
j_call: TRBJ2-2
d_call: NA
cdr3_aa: CASSLSSGSGELFF
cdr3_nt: TGTGCCAGCAGTTTATCGTCGGGCTCCGGGGAGCTGTTTTTT

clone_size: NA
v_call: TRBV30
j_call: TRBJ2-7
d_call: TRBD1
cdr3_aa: CAWGRTGSSYEQYF
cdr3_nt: TGTGCCTGGGGCCGGACAGGGTCTTCCTACGAGCAGTACTTC

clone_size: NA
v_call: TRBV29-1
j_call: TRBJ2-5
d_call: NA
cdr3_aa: CSVKMTLQETQYF
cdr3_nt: TGCAGCGTCAAGATGACATTACAAGAGACCCAATACTTC

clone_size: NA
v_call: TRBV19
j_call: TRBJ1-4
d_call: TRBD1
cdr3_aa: CASSIVGQATGDNEKLFF
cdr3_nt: TGTGCCAGTAGTATTGTGGGACAGGCGACGGGGGACAATGAAAAACTGTTTTTT

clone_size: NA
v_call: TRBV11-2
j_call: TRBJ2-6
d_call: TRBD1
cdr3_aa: CASRPVQGASGANVLTF
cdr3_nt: TGTGCCAGCCGCCCCGTACAGGGGGCCTCTGGGGCCAACGTCCTGACTTTC

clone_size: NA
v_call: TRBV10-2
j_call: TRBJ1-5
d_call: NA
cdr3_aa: CASSDRNQPQHF
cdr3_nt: TGCGCCAGCAGTGATCGAAATCAGCCCCAGCATTTT

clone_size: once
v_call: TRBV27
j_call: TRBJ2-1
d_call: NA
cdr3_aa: CASSLFGTVNEQFF
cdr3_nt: TGTGCCAGCAGTTTATTCGGGACTGTCAATGAGCAGTTCTTC

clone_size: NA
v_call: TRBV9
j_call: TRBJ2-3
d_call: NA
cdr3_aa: CASSRRARVDTQYF
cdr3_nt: TGTGCCAGCAGTCGTAGAGCCAGGGTGGATACGCAGTATTTT

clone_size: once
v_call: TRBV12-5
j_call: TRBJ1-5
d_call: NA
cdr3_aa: CASGFDQPQHF
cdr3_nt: TGTGCTAGTGGTTTCGATCAGCCCCAGCATTTT

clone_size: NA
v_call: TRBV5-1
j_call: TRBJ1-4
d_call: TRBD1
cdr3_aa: CASSRTGEGEKLFF
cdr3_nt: TGCGCCAGCAGCCGGACAGGGGAGGGGGAAAAACTGTTTTTT

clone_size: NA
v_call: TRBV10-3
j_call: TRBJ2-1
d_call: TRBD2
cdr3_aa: CAISESAGGYNEQFF
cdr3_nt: TGTGCCATCAGTGAGTCTGCGGGAGGCTACAATGAGCAGTTCTTC

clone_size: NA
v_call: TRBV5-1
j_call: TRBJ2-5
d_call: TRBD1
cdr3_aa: CASSLGTGLQETQYF
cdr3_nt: TGCGCCAGCAGCCTCGGGACAGGACTACAAGAGACCCAGTACTTC

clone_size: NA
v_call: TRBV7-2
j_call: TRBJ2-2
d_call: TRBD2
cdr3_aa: CASSRRTSGTGELFF
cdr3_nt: TGTGCCAGCAGCAGAAGGACTAGCGGCACCGGGGAGCTGTTTTTT

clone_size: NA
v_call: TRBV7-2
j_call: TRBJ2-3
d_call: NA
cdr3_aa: CASSEGGVSTDTQYF
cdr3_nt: TGTGCCAGCAGCGAGGGGGGGGTTAGCACAGATACGCAGTATTTT

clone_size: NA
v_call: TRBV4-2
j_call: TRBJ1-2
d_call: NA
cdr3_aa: CASSQDGWSYGYTF
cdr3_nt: TGTGCCAGCAGCCAAGACGGGTGGAGCTATGGCTACACCTTC

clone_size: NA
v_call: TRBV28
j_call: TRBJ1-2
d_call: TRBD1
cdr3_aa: CASSSPTGQHYGYTF
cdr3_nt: TGTGCCAGCAGTTCCCCAACGGGACAGCACTATGGCTACACCTTC

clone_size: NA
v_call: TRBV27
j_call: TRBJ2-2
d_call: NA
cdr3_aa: CASSQQTDTGELFF
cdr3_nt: TGTGCCAGCAGTCAGCAGACCGACACCGGGGAGCTGTTTTTT

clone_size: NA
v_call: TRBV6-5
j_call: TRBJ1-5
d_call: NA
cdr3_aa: CAPSRSPNQPQHF
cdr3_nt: TGTGCCCCATCGAGATCCCCAAATCAGCCCCAGCATTTT

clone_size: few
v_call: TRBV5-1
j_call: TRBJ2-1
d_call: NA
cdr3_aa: CASSASSNEQFF
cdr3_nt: TGCGCCAGCAGCGCCTCAAGCAATGAGCAGTTCTTC

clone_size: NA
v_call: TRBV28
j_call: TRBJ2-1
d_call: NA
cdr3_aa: CASSPLWARQFF
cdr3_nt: TGTGCCAGCAGTCCCCTCTGGGCTAGGCAGTTCTTC

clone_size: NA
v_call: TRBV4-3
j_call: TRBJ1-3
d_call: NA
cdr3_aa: CASSQTHGLIGNTIYF
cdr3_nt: TGCGCCAGCAGCCAAACCCACGGACTTATAGGAAACACCATATATTTT

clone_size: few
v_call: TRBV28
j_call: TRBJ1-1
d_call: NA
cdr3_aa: CASSSSWGASEAFF
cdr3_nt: TGTGCCAGCAGTTCGTCGTGGGGAGCATCTGAAGCTTTCTTT

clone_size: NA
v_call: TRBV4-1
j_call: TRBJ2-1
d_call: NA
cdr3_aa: CASSPVWGGANNEQFF
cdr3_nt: TGCGCCAGCAGCCCCGTTTGGGGGGGGGCTAACAATGAGCAGTTCTTC

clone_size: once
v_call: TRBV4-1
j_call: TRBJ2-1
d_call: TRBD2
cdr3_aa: CASSEAGSYNEQFF
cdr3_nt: TGCGCCAGCAGCGAAGCGGGATCCTACAATGAGCAGTTCTTC

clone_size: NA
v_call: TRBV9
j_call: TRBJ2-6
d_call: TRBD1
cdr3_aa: CASSVEGQVYSGANVLTF
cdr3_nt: TGTGCCAGCAGCGTAGAGGGACAGGTCTACTCTGGGGCCAACGTCCTGACTTTC

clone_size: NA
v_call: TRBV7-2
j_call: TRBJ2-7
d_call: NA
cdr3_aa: CASSRGVGFYEQYF
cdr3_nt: TGTGCCAGCAGCCGAGGGGTGGGGTTCTACGAGCAGTACTTC